These 18 T cell receptor beta chains came from one sample sequenced in a study of blood T cell repertoires in COVID-19. Libraries were prepared by immunoSEQ multiplex PCR; TCRdb keeps only in-frame clonotypes and omits some of them. The profile covers about 34,000 clones, with roughly 91% appearing a single time and approximately 20% taken by the ten largest. Sample: peripheral blood. These receptors originate from a man aged 80 or over with acute or convalescent COVID-19.

This chain connects TRBV3-1 (or the pseudogene TRBV3-2) to TRBJ2-2; 11 positions match TRBD1. The germline CDR1 and CDR2 sequences are LGHDT and YNNKEL (reference sequence). J gave up 7 bases and V 4 bases, and 8 bases lay outside the gene matches. This CDR3 is 16 amino acids long. The CDR3 loop reads CASSPWTGGIVGELFF. The CDR3 bases are TGTGCCAGCAGCCCCTGGACAGGGGGCATAGTCGGGGAGCTGTTTTTT.

V usage is TRBV7-2 and J usage is TRBJ1-6; D is undetermined. The CDR3 extends over 15 amino acids. V lost 5 bases, J lost 2 bases, and 10 bases lay in between. Germline-derived CDR1 and CDR2 are SGHTA and FQGNSA. This chain's CDR3 is CASSTKAAYNSPLHF. The CDR3 region has the DNA TGTGCCAGCAGCACCAAGGCGGCCTATAATTCACCCCTCCACTTT.

This clone came up once. V is TRBV6-5 and J is TRBJ2-7; 11 nucleotides align to TRBD1. The germline V gene encodes CDR1 MNHEY and CDR2 SVGAGI. The junction had 11 bases not matched to a gene; V was cut back by 11 bases and J by 2 bases. The CDR3 extends over 15 amino acids. CDR3 region: CAVAFRTGGPYEQYF. For the CDR3, the DNA is TGTGCCGTCGCCTTCCGGACAGGGGGCCCCTACGAGCAGTACTTC.

V usage is TRBV5-1 and J usage is TRBJ2-5; 9 bases match TRBD1. V was clipped by 3 bases and J by 1 base; unmatched bases: 7. The CDR3 is 16 amino acids. In germline, CDR1 is SGHRS, CDR2 YFSETQ. For the CDR3, the DNA is TGCGCCAGCAGCTCCGGGACAGGGTCCCTCCAAGAGACCCAGTACTTC. As protein: CASSSGTGSLQETQYF. Complete variable domain (other parts from reference TRBV5-1 and TRBJ2-5): KAGVTQTPRYLIKTRGQQVTLSCSPISGHRSVSWYQQTPGQGLQFLFEYFSETQRNKGNFPGRFSGRQFSNSRSEMNVSTLELGDSALYLCASSSGTGSLQETQYFGPGTRLLVL.

The chain recombines TRBV6-1 with TRBJ2-3, with D possibly being TRBD2 (6 bases). Looked up from germline, CDR1 is MNHNS and CDR2 is SASEGT. The CDR3 spans 16 residues. Trimming took off 1 base at V and 1 base at J, with 12 bases between the two ends. In nucleotides, the CDR3 is TGTGCCAGCAGTGAAGTTTCAGGGAGGCGCACAGATACGCAGTATTTT. This encodes CASSEVSGRRTDTQYF.

The genes are TRBV19 and TRBJ1-2; the D gene is possibly TRBD1 (6 bases). Trimming stripped 7 bases from V and 7 bases from J, with 19 bases between. This CDR3 comprises 14 residues. The germline gives CDR1 LNHDA, CDR2 SQIVND (reference sequence). CDR3 loop: CASNGDIYAGGYTF. For the CDR3, the DNA is TGTGCCAGTAACGGGGACATCTACGCGGGTGGCTACACCTTC.

The genes are TRBV2 and TRBJ1-2; unclear D gene. CDR1 SNHLY and CDR2 FYNNEI come from the germline V gene. CDR3 size: 13 residues. The V end lost 4 bases, the J end lost 4 bases, and 10 bases lay between the germline ends. The CDR3: CASSATVFYGYTF. CDR3 nucleotides: TGTGCCAGCAGTGCCACGGTTTTCTATGGCTACACCTTC.

The J gene is TRBJ1-6, the V gene TRBV2; 7 bases are shared with TRBD1. This CDR3 region has 10 residues. Germline-derived CDR1 and CDR2 are SNHLY and FYNNEI. J gave up 17 bases and V 6 bases, and 4 bases lay outside the gene matches. The CDR3 is CASRRDSVHF. CDR3 DNA: TGTGCCAGCAGGCGGGACAGTGTCCACTTT.

J is TRBJ1-2 and V is TRBV12-3 or TRBV12-4, with D unclear. The CDR3 is 13 amino acids. DNA for the CDR3: TGTGGGACCCGTTCGGGAGCTGGCTATGGCTACACCTTC. Translated: CGTRSGAGYGYTF.

The chain recombines TRBV24-1 with TRBJ1-1; a weak D match, TRBD1 (6 bases). The CDR3 has 16 amino acids. The germline V and J ends were trimmed by 2 bases and 5 bases, with 17 bases remaining between them. Looked up from germline, CDR1 is KGHDR and CDR2 is SFDVKD. Here the CDR3 reads CATSDYRPGEGTEAFF. The CDR3 nucleotides read TGTGCCACCAGTGATTACCGACCAGGGGAGGGGACTGAAGCTTTCTTT.

The CDR3 spells CASSPRQGPYEQYF. CDR3 nucleotide sequence: TGTGCCAGCAGTCCGAGACAGGGTCCCTACGAGCAGTACTTC. The rearrangement joins TRBV27 to TRBJ2-7, with 7 positions matching TRBD1. The junction had 6 bases not matched to a gene; V was cut back by 5 bases and J by 2 bases. Germline V gives CDR1 MNHEY, CDR2 SMNVEV (reference sequence). The CDR3 consists of 14 residues.

This chain links TRBV3-1 (or the pseudogene TRBV3-2) with TRBJ1-2; 7 bases align to TRBD1. From germline, CDR1 is LGHDT and CDR2 YNNKEL (reference sequence). This CDR3 has 16 amino acids. V lost 0 bases and J lost 5; bases outside the gene matches: 9. CDR3 protein: CASSQDIGTAFYGYTF. CDR3 DNA: TGTGCCAGCAGCCAAGATATAGGGACAGCTTTTTATGGCTACACCTTC.

This sequence joins TRBV18 and TRBJ2-7; possibly TRBD2 for D (5 bases). The germline V gene encodes CDR1 KGHSH and CDR2 LQKENI. The germline V and J ends were trimmed by 0 bases and 5 bases, with 11 bases remaining between them. The CDR3 totals 14 residues. CDR3 bases: TGTGCCAGCTCACCACCAGGCGGGTTTGACGAGCAGTACTTC. Its translation is CASSPPGGFDEQYF. Looking up the rest from reference TRBV18 and TRBJ2-7 gives the full variable domain: NAGVMQNPRHLVRRRGQEARLRCSPMKGHSHVYWYRQLPEEGLKFMVYLQKENIIDESGMPKERFSAEFPKEGPSILRIQQVVRGDSAAYFCASSPPGGFDEQYFGPGTRLTVT.

This rearrangement joins TRBV2 to TRBJ2-7, with D tentatively TRBD1 (6 bases). The germline CDR1 and CDR2 sequences are SNHLY and FYNNEI. Trimming pared 5 bases from V and 7 bases from J, leaving 27 bases between. The CDR3 runs to 17 residues. CDR3 amino acids: CASSPPPLTGRMGEQYF. DNA for the CDR3: TGTGCCAGCAGTCCCCCTCCCCTGACAGGTCGTATGGGGGAGCAGTACTTC.

V usage is TRBV28 and J usage is TRBJ1-5; 7 nucleotides line up with TRBD1. The V and J ends lost 3 bases and 3 bases, in that order; junction bases with no gene match: 2. The CDR3 length is 14 residues. The V gene's germline CDR1 is MDHEN and CDR2 SYDVKM. CDR3 in DNA: TGTGCCAGCAGTTTGGGACAGCCCAATCAGCCCCAGCATTTT. Translation gives CASSLGQPNQPQHF.

The chain has TRBV7-9 and TRBJ1-6; TRBD1 aligns across 10 bases. The germline gives CDR1 SEHNR, CDR2 FQNEAQ (reference sequence). V shed 5 bases, J shed 4 bases, and the junction held 8 bases outside the gene matches. The CDR3 has 17 residues. CDR3 sequence reads: CASSPWTGGRYNSPLHF. The CDR3 DNA sequence: TGTGCCAGCAGCCCATGGACAGGGGGTCGATATAATTCACCCCTCCACTTT.

This clone was seen only a few times. The rearrangement joins TRBV30 to TRBJ1-1; 10 bases align to TRBD1. Germline-derived CDR1 and CDR2 are GTSNPN and SVGIG (reference sequence). There are 16 residues in the CDR3. V gave up 3 bases and J gave up 0 bases; unmatched junction bases: 7. Here the CDR3 reads CAWSSGTGAMNTEAFF. The DNA of the CDR3 is TGTGCCTGGAGCTCCGGGACAGGGGCCATGAACACTGAAGCTTTCTTT.

This clone was observed once. The chain joins TRBV14 to TRBJ2-1, with TRBD2 matching over 15 bases. J was trimmed by 7 bases and V by 4 bases; bases with no gene match: 14. CDR3 length equals 19 residues. CDR1 SGHDN and CDR2 FVKESK come from the germline V gene. As DNA, the CDR3 is TGTGCCAGCAGCCGGCTTCGGACTAGCGGGGGGGCTCGTGTAAATGAGCAGTTCTTC. Translation: CASSRLRTSGGARVNEQFF.